This T cell receptor (beta chain) was found in a study of kidney transplant recipient with SARS-CoV-2 infection. In its sample, this clonotype was seen many times. The V and J ends lost 5 bases and 0 bases respectively, with 20 bases between them. The CDR3 consists of 17 residues. Germline V gene sequence: CDR1 SGHAT, CDR2 FQNNGV. TCRdb re-called the reads with MiXCR, one entry per CDR3 protein. The table lists approximately 250,000 distinct CDR3 sequences, under 35% of them singletons. The sample in question was a blood sample, obtained at baseline and on day 111 from a kidney transplant recipient. This chain uses TRBV11-2 with TRBJ2-7, with D tentatively TRBD1 (6 bases). The source is a male patient in his thirties who had COVID-19 and was a kidney transplant recipient. The graft donor may have contributed some T cells. This CDR3 is CASSPWGLRVSSYEQYF. The CDR3 DNA reads TGTGCCAGCAGCCCTTGGGGGCTGCGGGTGAGCTCCTACGAGCAGTACTTC. Together with reference TRBV11-2 and TRBJ2-7, the CDR3 gives the full variable domain: EAGVAQSPRYKIIEKRQSVAFWCNPISGHATLYWYQQILGQGPKLLIQFQNNGVVDDSQLPKDRFSAERLKGVDSTLKIQPAKLEDSAVYLCASSPWGLRVSSYEQYFGPGTRLTVT.